This TCR beta chain stems from a study of cytomegalovirus exposure and HLA in healthy donors. These donors were members of the 120-subject validation cohort, a group separate from the approximately 700-subject first cohort. Profiled with immunoSEQ multiplex PCR; TCRdb holds only in-frame clones, not every one. Of approximately 150,000 clones listed, roughly 86% are singletons. Study-wide results and limits: Cytomegalovirus status was reportedly diagnosed by the classifier with high specificity and sensitivity. Most TCR sequences were rare, but some public TCRs occurred in many donors.

Concerning this clone: The antigen is undetermined.

The CDR3 length is 16 residues. The V gene's germline CDR1 is SGHRS and CDR2 YFSETQ. V lost 3 bases, J lost 2 bases, and 5 bases stayed unmatched. This TCR was recovered from a man younger than 30 in good health and CMV-seropositive. Material for sequencing was PBMCs. The gene calls are TRBV5-1 and TRBJ2-2; 9 bases match TRBD1. CDR3 bases: TGCGCCAGCAGCTGGACAGGGGACGTCAACACCGGGGAGCTGTTTTTT. Translated: CASSWTGDVNTGELFF.